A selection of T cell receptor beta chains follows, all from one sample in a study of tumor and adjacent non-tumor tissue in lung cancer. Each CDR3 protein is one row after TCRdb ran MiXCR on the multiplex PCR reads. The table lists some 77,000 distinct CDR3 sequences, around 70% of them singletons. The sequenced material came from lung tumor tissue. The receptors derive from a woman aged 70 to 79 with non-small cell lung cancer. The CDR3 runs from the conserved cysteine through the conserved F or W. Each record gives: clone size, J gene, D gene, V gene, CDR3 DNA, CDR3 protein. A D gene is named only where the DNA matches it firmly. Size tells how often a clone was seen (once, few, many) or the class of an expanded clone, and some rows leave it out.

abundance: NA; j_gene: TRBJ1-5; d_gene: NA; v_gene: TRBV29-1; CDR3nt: TGCAACCTTGGGGCGGATAGCAATCAGCCCCAGCATTTT; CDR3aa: CNLGADSNQPQHF
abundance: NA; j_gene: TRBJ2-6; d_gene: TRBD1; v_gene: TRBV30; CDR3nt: TGTGACTGGAGTGGGACAGCAGCTGGGGTCAACGTCCTGACTTTC; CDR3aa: CDWSGTAAGVNVLTF
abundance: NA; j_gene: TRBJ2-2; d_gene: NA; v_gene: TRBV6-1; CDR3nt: TGTGCCAGTAGTGATTTCCCGAGCACCGGGGAGCTGTTTTTT; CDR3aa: CASSDFPSTGELFF
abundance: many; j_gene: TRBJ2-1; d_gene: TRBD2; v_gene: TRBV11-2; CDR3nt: TGTGCCAGCAGACTAGCGGGAGCCCAGACTGAGCAGTTCTTC; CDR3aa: CASRLAGAQTEQFF
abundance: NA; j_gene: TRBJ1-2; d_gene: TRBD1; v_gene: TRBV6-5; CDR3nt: TGTGCCAGCAGTCCCTATACCGGGACAGGGACCTATGGTTACACCTTC; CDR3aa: CASSPYTGTGTYGYTF
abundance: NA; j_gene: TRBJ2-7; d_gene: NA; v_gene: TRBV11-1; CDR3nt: TGTGCCAGCAGCGTCCTTGTGGCGACGAGGGACAAGCAGTATTTC; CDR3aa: CASSVLVATRDKQYF
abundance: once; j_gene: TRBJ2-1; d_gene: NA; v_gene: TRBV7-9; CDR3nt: TGTGCCAGCAGCCCAGGGGGGGCTGGGGACAGTGAGCAGTTCTTC; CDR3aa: CASSPGGAGDSEQFF
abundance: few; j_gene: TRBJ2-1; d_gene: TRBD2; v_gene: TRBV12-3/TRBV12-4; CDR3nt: TGTGCCAGCACCCGGGTGGGAGGGCCTCGCAATGAGCAGTTCTTC; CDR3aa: CASTRVGGPRNEQFF
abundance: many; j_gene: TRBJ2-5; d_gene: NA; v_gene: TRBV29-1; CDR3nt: TGCAGCGTTCAGGGGTTTCATGAGACCCAGTACTTC; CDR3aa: CSVQGFHETQYF
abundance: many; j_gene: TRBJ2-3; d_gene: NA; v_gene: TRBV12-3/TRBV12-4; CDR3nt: TGTGCCAGCAGTCAATCCACAGATACGCAGTATTTT; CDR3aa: CASSQSTDTQYF
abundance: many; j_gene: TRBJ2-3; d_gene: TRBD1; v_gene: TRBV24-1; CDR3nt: TGTGCCACCAGTGATTTGCGGGGACAGGGTAGCACAGATACGCAGTATTTT; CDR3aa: CATSDLRGQGSTDTQYF
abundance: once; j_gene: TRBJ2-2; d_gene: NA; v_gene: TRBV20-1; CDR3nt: TGCAGTGCTAGGGTGGGATATGGCATCACCGGGGAGCTGTTTTTT; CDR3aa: CSARVGYGITGELFF
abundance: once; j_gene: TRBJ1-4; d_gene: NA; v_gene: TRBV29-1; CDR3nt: TGTAGCGTTGACGGAGGAAGTGAAATACTGTTTTTT; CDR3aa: CSVDGGSEILFF
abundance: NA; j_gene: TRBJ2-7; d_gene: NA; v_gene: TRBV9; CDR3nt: TGTGCCAGCAGCCTCACTGGGGGGGCCTGGCAGTACTTC; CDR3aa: CASSLTGGAWQYF
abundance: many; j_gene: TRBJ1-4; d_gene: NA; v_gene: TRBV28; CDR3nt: TGTGCCAGCAGTTTTAGCAGTATGTCGCCTAATGAAAAACTGTTTTTT; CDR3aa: CASSFSSMSPNEKLFF
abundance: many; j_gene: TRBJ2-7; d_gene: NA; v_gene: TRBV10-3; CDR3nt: TGTGCCATCGGATCCGAGAGCTACGAGCAGTACTTC; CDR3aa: CAIGSESYEQYF
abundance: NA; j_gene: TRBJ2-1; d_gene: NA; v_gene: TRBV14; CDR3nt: TGTGCCAGCAGCCAGTTTCAAGAGCAGGACAATGAGCAGTTCTTC; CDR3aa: CASSQFQEQDNEQFF
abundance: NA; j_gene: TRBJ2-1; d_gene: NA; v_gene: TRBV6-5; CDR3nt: TGTGACAGCAGTTACTGGGGCCTGGGTTACGATGAGCAGTTCTTC; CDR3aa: CDSSYWGLGYDEQFF
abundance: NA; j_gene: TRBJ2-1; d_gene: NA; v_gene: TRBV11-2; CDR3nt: TGTGCCAGCAGCTTAGTTGCGGGGTACTACAATGAGCAGTTCTTC; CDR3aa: CASSLVAGYYNEQFF
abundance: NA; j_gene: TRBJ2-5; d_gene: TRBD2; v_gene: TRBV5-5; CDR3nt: TGTGTCAGCAGCCGAGCCCTTAGCGGGATGACAGGCGAGACCCGGTACTTC; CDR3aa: CVSSRALSGMTGETRYF
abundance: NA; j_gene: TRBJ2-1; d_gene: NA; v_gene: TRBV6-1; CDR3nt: TGTGTCAGCATCGTGGGGTGGGGCAGCTCCTACAATGAGCAGTTCTTC; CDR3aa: CVSIVGWGSSYNEQFF
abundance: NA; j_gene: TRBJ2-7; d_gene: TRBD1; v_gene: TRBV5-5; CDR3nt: TGTGGCAGCAGCTTACGGACAGGCTCCTACGAGCAGCATTTC; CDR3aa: CGSSLRTGSYEQHF
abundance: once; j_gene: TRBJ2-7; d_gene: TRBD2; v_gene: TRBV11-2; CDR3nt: TGTGCCAGCAGCTCCTTCGCGGCGGGAGGGAACGAGCAGTACTTC; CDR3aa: CASSSFAAGGNEQYF
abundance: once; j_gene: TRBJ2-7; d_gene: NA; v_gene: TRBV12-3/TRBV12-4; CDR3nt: TGTGCTAGCAGTCGCGGGAAATCCTACGAGCAGTACTTC; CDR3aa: CASSRGKSYEQYF
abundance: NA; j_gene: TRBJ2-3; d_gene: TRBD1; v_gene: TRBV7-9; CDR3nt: TGTGCCAGCAGCTACCTGAGGGGGCAGTCCACAGATATGCAGTATTTT; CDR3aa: CASSYLRGQSTDMQYF
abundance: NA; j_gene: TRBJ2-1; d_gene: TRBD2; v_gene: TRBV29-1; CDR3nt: TGCAGCGTTGTCCTAGGGACTAGCAGACTTCTTGAGCAGTTCTTC; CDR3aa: CSVVLGTSRLLEQFF
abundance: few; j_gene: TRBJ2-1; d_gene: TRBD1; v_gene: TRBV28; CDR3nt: TGTGCCAGCAGTGGATCGGGACAGGGTGTGAATGAGCAGTTCTTC; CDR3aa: CASSGSGQGVNEQFF
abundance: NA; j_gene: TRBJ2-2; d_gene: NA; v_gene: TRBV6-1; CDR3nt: TGTACCAGCAGTGATGAGGTCTTATCCTCCGGGGAGCTGATTTTT; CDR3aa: CTSSDEVLSSGELIF
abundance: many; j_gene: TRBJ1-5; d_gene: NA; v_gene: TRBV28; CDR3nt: TGTGCCAGCAGTTTAAGTTCTCCGAATCAGCCCCAGCATTTT; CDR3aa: CASSLSSPNQPQHF
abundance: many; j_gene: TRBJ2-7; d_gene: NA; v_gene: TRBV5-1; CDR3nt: TGCGCCAGCAGCCCGGCCGGGGGCGTGCAGTACTTC; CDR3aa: CASSPAGGVQYF
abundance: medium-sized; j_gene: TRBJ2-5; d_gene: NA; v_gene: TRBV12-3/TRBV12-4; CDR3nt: TGTGCCAGCAGTTTAGCGCTAGGGGTCCAAGAGACCCAGTACTTC; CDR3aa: CASSLALGVQETQYF
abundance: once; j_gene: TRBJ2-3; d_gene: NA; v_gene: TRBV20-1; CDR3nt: TGCAGTGCTTGTGCAGATACGCAGTATTTT; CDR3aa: CSACADTQYF
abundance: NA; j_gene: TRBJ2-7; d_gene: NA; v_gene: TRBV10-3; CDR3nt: TGTGCCATCAGTGAGTCGCGTAGTGGGGGACCCTACAAGCAATACTTC; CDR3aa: CAISESRSGGPYKQYF
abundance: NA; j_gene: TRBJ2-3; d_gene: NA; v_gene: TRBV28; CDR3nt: TGCGCCAGCAGTTTGCCCTCGGATTTGACAGATACGCAGTATTTT; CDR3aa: CASSLPSDLTDTQYF
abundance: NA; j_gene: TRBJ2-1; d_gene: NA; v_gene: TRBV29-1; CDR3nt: TGCACCAGGGGGGCAGGGATCGGTAATGAGCAGTTCTTC; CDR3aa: CTRGAGIGNEQFF
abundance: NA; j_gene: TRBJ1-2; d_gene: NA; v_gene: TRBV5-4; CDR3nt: TGTGCCAGGAGCTTGCAAGGGGCTCTCTCTGGCTACACGTTT; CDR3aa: CARSLQGALSGYTF
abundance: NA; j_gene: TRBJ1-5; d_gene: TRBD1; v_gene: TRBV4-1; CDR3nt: TGCGCCAGCAGCCCCGGAGGCAGGGGGCTGAGTCAGCCCCAGCATTTT; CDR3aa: CASSPGGRGLSQPQHF
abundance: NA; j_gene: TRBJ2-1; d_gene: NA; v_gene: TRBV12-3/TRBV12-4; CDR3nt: TGTGCCAGCACCTGCAGACAGGCTGACAATGAGCGGTTCTTC; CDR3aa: CASTCRQADNERFF
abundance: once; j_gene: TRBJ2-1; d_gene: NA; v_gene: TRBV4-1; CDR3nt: TGCGCCAGCGGCCAAGATCACAGGGTGTCCCACAATGAGCAGTTCTTC; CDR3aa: CASGQDHRVSHNEQFF
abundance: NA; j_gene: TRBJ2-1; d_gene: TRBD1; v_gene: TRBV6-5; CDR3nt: TGTACGAGCAGAAGACAGGGGGACCACAATGAGCAGTTCTTC; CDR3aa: CTSRRQGDHNEQFF
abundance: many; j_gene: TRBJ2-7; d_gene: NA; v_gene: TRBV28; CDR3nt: TGTGCCAGCAGTTCCCACAGGACGCCCTACGAGCAGTACTTC; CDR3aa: CASSSHRTPYEQYF
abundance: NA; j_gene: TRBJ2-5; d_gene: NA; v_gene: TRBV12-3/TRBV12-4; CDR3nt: TGTACCAGTAGCTCCCCCCTAGAGACCCAGTACTTC; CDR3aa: CTSSSPLETQYF
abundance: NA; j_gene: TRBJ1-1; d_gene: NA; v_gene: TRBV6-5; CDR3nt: TGCGGCAGCACCTCGTCGGGTTCTGCTGTAACTGAAGCTTTCTTT; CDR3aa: CGSTSSGSAVTEAFF
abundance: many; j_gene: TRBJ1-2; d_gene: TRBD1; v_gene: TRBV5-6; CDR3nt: TGTGCCAGCAGCTCCAGGACAGGGAACTATGGCTACACCTTC; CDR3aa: CASSSRTGNYGYTF
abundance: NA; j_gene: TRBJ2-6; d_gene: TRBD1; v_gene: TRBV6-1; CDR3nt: TGTACCAGCAGAGGGGGCTCTGGGGTCAACGTCCTGACTTTC; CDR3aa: CTSRGGSGVNVLTF
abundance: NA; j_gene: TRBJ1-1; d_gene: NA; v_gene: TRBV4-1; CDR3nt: TGCGCCAGCAGCCAAGTAGGAGGTGCGGGAACTGAAGCTTTCTTT; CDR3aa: CASSQVGGAGTEAFF
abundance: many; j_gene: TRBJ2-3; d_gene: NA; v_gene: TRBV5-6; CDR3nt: TGTGCCAGCAGATTGACGTGGGAAGATACGCAGTATTTT; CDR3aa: CASRLTWEDTQYF
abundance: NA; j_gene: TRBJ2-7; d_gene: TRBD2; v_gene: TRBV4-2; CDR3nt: TGTGCCAGCAGTCAAGTTTTCGTCAGATTACTAGCGGGATTACCGAGCTCCTACGAACAGTACTTC; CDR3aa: CASSQVFVRLLAGLPSSYEQYF
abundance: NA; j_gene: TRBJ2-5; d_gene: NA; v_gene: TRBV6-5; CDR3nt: TGTGCCAGCAGTTACTCGCTTTGGGAGGGGGGAGAGATCCAGTACTTC; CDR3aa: CASSYSLWEGGEIQYF
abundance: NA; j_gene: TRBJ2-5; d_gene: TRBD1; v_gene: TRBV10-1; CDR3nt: TGCGTTAGCAGTGAGACAGGGGGCGGCGAGACCCAGTACTTC; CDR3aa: CVSSETGGGETQYF
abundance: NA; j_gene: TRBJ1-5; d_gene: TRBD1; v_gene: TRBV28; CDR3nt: TGTGCCAGCACCCATGACAGGGATTACAATCAGTCCCAGCATTTT; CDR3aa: CASTHDRDYNQSQHF
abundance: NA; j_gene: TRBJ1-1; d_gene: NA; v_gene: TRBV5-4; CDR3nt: TGTGCCAACAGCCTGGGCAGTGGGCCATTGAACACTGAAGCTTTCTTT; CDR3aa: CANSLGSGPLNTEAFF
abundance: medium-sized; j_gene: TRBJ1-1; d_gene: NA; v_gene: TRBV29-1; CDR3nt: TGCAGCGTTGAAGATCTTATGGAGCGTGCCGTTATGAACACTGAAGCTTTCTTT; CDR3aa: CSVEDLMERAVMNTEAFF